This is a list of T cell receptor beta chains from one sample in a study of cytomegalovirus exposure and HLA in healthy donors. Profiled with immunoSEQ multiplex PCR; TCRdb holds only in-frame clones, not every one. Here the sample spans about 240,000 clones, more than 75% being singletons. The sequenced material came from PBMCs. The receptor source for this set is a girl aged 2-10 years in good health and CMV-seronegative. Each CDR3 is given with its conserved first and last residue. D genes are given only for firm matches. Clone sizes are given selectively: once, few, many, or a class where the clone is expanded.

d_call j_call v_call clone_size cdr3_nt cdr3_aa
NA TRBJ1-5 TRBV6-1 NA TGTGCCAGCAGTGCTTCAGTAAGCAATCAGCCCCAGCATTTT CASSASVSNQPQHF
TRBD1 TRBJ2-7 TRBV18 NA TGTGCCAGCTCACCGACGACAGGGGACGAGCAGTACTTC CASSPTTGDEQYF
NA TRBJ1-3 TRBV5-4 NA TGTGCCAGCAGCTTTGGGCAGGCAACTGGAAACACCATATATTTT CASSFGQATGNTIYF
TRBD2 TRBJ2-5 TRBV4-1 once TGCGCCAGCAGCACTAGAACTAGCGACGAGACCCAGTACTTC CASSTRTSDETQYF
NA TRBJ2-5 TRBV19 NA TGTGCCAGTAGTATAGGCCGACAGCCCCGGGAGACCCAGTACTTC CASSIGRQPRETQYF
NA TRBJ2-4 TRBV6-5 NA TGTGCCAGCAGTGCGGAGGCCTCAAACATTCAGTACTTC CASSAEASNIQYF
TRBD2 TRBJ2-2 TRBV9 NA TGTGCCAGCAGCGTAGCAGCGGGGGGCCTCACCGGGGAGCTGTTTTTT CASSVAAGGLTGELFF
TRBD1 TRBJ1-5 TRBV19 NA TGTGCCAGTAGCCGGGGACAGCATTATGACAATCAGCCCCAGCATTTT CASSRGQHYDNQPQHF
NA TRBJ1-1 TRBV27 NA TGTGCCAGCAGTTCTTACATGAACACTGAAGCTTTCTTT CASSSYMNTEAFF
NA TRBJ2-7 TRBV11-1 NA TGTGCCAGCAACCCGCACGGAGGGTTTTACGAGCAGTACTTC CASNPHGGFYEQYF
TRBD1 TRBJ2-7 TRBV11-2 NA TGTGCCAGCAGCTTAGTTGGGGACAGGGGGGACTCGAGTAACTTC CASSLVGDRGDSSNF
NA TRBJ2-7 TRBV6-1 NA TGTGCCAGCGGGTACTCACCACTAGTCTACGAGCAGTACTTC CASGYSPLVYEQYF
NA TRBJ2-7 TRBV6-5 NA TGTGCCAGCAGCCCCTGGGGGGAGAAGTCCTACGAGCAGTACTTC CASSPWGEKSYEQYF
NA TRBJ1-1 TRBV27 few TGTGCCAGCAGTTTAGTTCCGGTTCCGAACACTGAAGCTTTCTTT CASSLVPVPNTEAFF
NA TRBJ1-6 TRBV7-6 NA TGTGCCAACCCCCCGAGCTCCTATAATTCACCCCTCCACTTT CANPPSSYNSPLHF
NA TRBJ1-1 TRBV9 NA TGTGCCAGCAGCGTCGGGGGGCGCACTGAAGCTTTCTTT CASSVGGRTEAFF
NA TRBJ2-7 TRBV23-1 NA TGCGCCAGCAGTCAAAATCCCCCCCGGGAGAACGAGCAGTACTTC CASSQNPPRENEQYF
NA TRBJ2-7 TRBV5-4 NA TGTGCCAGCAGCTTGAGCGGAACCCGAAACGAGCAGTACTTC CASSLSGTRNEQYF
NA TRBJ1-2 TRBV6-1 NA TGTGCCAGCAGTGAACCGTTTAACTATGGCTACACCTTC CASSEPFNYGYTF
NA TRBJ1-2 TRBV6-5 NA TGTGCCAGCAGTTATTTCGGGACACCCGGGGGCTACACCTTC CASSYFGTPGGYTF
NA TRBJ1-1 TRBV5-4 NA TGTGCCAGCAGCTTTTTCGACAGGCGTAACACTGAAGCTTTCTTT CASSFFDRRNTEAFF
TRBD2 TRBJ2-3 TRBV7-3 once TGTGCCAGCAGCCCCTTAACTAGCGGGGGGACAGATACGCAGTATTTT CASSPLTSGGTDTQYF
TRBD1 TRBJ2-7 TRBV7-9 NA TGTGCCAGCAGCCAGGGACAGCTCTACGAGCAGTACTTC CASSQGQLYEQYF
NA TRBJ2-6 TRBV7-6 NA TGTGCCAGCAGCTTAGGGGGGGGCCCCCCCTCTGGGGCCAACGTCCTGACTTTC CASSLGGGPPSGANVLTF
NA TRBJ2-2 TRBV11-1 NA TGTGCCAGCAGCTTAGCGGGAGTGATAACCGGGGAGCTGTTTTTT CASSLAGVITGELFF
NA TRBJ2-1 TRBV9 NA TGTGCCAGCAGTCGGGACTTGTTCCTAAATGAGCAGTTCTTC CASSRDLFLNEQFF
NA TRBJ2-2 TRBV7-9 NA TGTGCCAGCAGCTTAGTCTGGGCTAGCGATCACACCGGGGAGCTGTTTTTT CASSLVWASDHTGELFF